The 13 T cell receptor beta chains presented below share a single source sample, sequenced in a study of blood T cell repertoires in COVID-19 (dated by TCRdb to the early 2020s). Library generation was performed with the immunoSEQ multiplex PCR assay. The table comes from immuneACCESS by way of TCRdb, which keeps in-frame sequences with V and J called. Part of the clones is missing from these tables; in studies checked, under half for an unresolved V gene and the rest for unknown reasons. The table for this sample lists roughly 250,000 clones; 80% to 95% of them were counted only once. The ten largest clones represent 1.5% to 2% of the sample. Sample: PBMCs or T cells enriched from blood (not recorded which). These receptors were collected from a woman aged 18 to 35 who had recovered from COVID-19.

The genes are TRBV9 and TRBJ2-5, with 7 bases fitting TRBD2. The germline V gene encodes CDR1 SGDLS and CDR2 YYNGEE. V was clipped by 4 bases and J by 2 bases; unmatched bases: 8. The length of the CDR3 is 15 residues. The CDR3 bases are TGTGCCAGCAGCATGAGCGGGGCCCTACAAGAGACCCAGTACTTC. Its translation is CASSMSGALQETQYF.

The chain has TRBV5-1 and TRBJ2-2; 8 bases agree with TRBD2. This CDR3 has 15 residues. Germline CDR1 reads SGHRS; CDR2 reads YFSETQ. Germline trimming cut 3 bases from V and 6 bases from J; bases unmatched to any gene: 7. Here the CDR3 reads CASSSGTRMSGELFF. In nucleotides, the CDR3 is TGCGCCAGCAGCTCCGGGACTAGAATGTCCGGGGAGCTGTTTTTT.

The chain carries TRBV25-1 and TRBJ2-7; D remains unclear. V dropped 3 bases and J dropped 2 bases, with 11 bases sitting between them. There are 14 residues in the CDR3. CDR1 is MGHDK and CDR2 is SYGVNS in the germline V gene. The CDR3 DNA reads TGTGCCAGCAGTGATCTGAAGAGTCCCTACGAGCAGTACTTC. Its protein is CASSDLKSPYEQYF.

This clone has just one count. The gene calls are TRBV6-5 and TRBJ1-2; tentatively, D is TRBD1 (6 bases). The germline gives CDR1 MNHEY, CDR2 SVGAGI. The CDR3 spans 14 residues. Trimming shortened V by 6 bases and J by 5 bases, and 16 bases separated the two germline ends. The CDR3 DNA is TGTGCCAGCAGGCCGACAGGTTACGGGTATGGCTACACCTTC. This sequence encodes CASRPTGYGYGYTF.

The chain joins TRBV10-1 to TRBJ1-1; a weak D match, TRBD1 (5 bases). Looked up from germline, CDR1 is WNHNN and CDR2 is SYGVQD (reference sequence). CDR3 size: 14 residues. Deletions cut 6 bases from V and 0 bases from J, with 11 bases between. CDR3 coding DNA: TGCGCCAGCAGCGCGGGACTTATGAACACTGAAGCTTTCTTT. As protein: CASSAGLMNTEAFF.

The chain couples TRBV19 to TRBJ2-2; tentative D call: TRBD1 (5 bases). CDR1 LNHDA and CDR2 SQIVND come from the germline V gene (reference sequence). This CDR3 contains 14 residues. V was pared by 5 bases and J by 4 bases, with 11 bases between. The DNA of the CDR3 is TGTGCCAGTAGTTTGGACATACCCACCGGGGAGCTGTTTTTT. This codes for CASSLDIPTGELFF.

The gene calls are TRBV19 and TRBJ1-2; D gene ambiguous. The CDR3 is made up of 13 amino acids. Germline V gene sequence: CDR1 LNHDA, CDR2 SQIVND (reference sequence). Trimming cost V 6 bases and J 1 base, with 9 bases left between them. In DNA, the CDR3 is TGTGCCAGTAGACGAAGCATTAACTATGGCTACACCTTC. Encoded protein: CASRRSINYGYTF.

Worth noting for this clone: The same CDR3 also results from other DNA sequences found in this sample. The chain has TRBV19 and TRBJ1-5; 7 nucleotides line up with TRBD1. This CDR3 is 13 amino acids long. The V and J ends lost 5 bases and 4 bases, in that order; junction bases with no gene match: 2. Germline loops: CDR1 LNHDA, CDR2 SQIVND (reference sequence). The DNA for the CDR3 is TGTGCCAGTAGTCTGACAGGGAATCAGCCCCAGCATTTT. It specifies CASSLTGNQPQHF. Full variable domain (remainder filled in from reference TRBV19 and TRBJ1-5): DGGITQSPKYLFRKEGQNVTLSCEQNLNHDAMYWYRQDPGQGLRLIYYSQIVNDFQKGDIAEGYSVSREKKESFPLTVTSAQKNPTAFYLCASSLTGNQPQHFGDGTRLSIL.

This chain joins TRBV2 and TRBJ2-3; 8 nucleotides match TRBD1. The germline V gene encodes CDR1 SNHLY and CDR2 FYNNEI. This CDR3 has 15 amino acids. Trimming at V came to 1 base and at J to 2 bases, leaving 2 bases not matched to a gene. CDR3 sequence (DNA): TGTGCCAGCAGTGAAGACAGGGGGTACACAGATACGCAGTATTTT. Its protein is CASSEDRGYTDTQYF.

The rearrangement links TRBV5-6 to TRBJ2-1, with 9 bases that match TRBD1. The CDR3 is 14 residues long. Trimming at V came to 1 base and at J to 7 bases, leaving 3 bases not matched to a gene. The germline CDR1 and CDR2 sequences are SGHDT and YYEEEE. CDR3 nucleotides: TGTGCCAGCAGCTTGTGGGGACAGGGAAATGAGCAGTTCTTC. This gives the protein CASSLWGQGNEQFF.

The rearrangement uses TRBV12-5 and TRBJ1-2; no clear D gene. The CDR3 is made up of 18 amino acids. V was trimmed by 2 bases and J by 3 bases, leaving 22 bases between them. The germline V gene has CDR1 LGHNT and CDR2 FRNRAP. The CDR3 protein is CASGLMRPGWVGDYGYTF. CDR3 DNA sequence: TGTGCTAGTGGTTTGATGCGCCCGGGGTGGGTTGGTGACTATGGCTACACCTTC.

Here the CDR3 DNA reads TGCGCCAGCAGCCAAAGGGGGCTCGACTCTGGAAACACCATATATTTT. This codes for CASSQRGLDSGNTIYF. The chain recombines TRBV4-1 with TRBJ1-3, with TRBD1 matching over 7 bases. The trim removed 2 bases at V and 0 bases at J, leaving 4 bases unmatched. The CDR3 loop spans 16 amino acids. CDR1 and CDR2 (germline): MGHRA, YSYEKL.

The V call is TRBV29-1, the J call TRBJ2-1; 8 positions agree with TRBD2. The germline CDR1 and CDR2 sequences are SQVTM and ANQGSEA. The CDR3 has 15 amino acids. J lost 8 bases, V lost 4 bases, and 13 bases had no gene match. The CDR3 reads CSVGLGREGKDEQFF. The CDR3 DNA sequence: TGCAGCGTTGGTCTCGGGAGGGAGGGCAAGGATGAGCAGTTCTTC.